This TCR beta chain came from a study of T cell changes during pregnancy in multiple sclerosis. From germline, CDR1 is MNHEY and CDR2 SVGAGI. The CDR3 is made up of 14 amino acids. Trimming at V came to 6 bases and at J to 2 bases, leaving 3 bases not matched to a gene. Clones were read by immunoSEQ multiplex PCR, and TCRdb kept only the in-frame ones, dropping some. The table records about 13,000 clones, almost 90% of them present only once. In this sample, this clone turned up a few times. This TCR was sampled from a female donor in good health, enrolled as a control in a pregnancy study. The input for sequencing was CD8+ T cells from peripheral blood mononuclear cells, taken after pregnancy. V usage is TRBV6-5 and J usage is TRBJ1-5, with 8 nucleotides matching TRBD1. The DNA for the CDR3 is TGTGCCAGCAGATTGACAGGGGGCAATCAGCCCCAGCATTTT. Translated: CASRLTGGNQPQHF.